A selection of T cell receptor beta chains follows, all from one sample in a study of molecular identifiers for immune sequencing clone quantification. A single record per CDR3 protein comes from TCRdb applying MiXCR to the PCR reads. The sample has about 640,000 distinct CDR3 sequences; 15% to 20% are singletons. Sequences were obtained from naive CD8+ T cells from blood, with Jurkat cell RNA spiked in. Receptors were obtained from a human donor in good health. Some libraries in this study had Jurkat cell RNA spiked in. CDR3s include the opening cysteine and the closing phenylalanine or tryptophan. Each record gives: CDR3 protein, CDR3 DNA, D gene, clone size, J gene, V gene. D genes are given only for firm matches. Clone size is not always given. Where it is, it says once, few, many or a class for expanded clones.

CACSSPPEAERIVPYNEQFF	TGTGCCTGCAGCTCCCCCCCCGAAGCAGAAAGAATAGTCCCCTACAATGAGCAGTTCTTC	.	.	TRBJ2-1	TRBV7-2
CASKATPRDSPSPGGANVLTF	TGCGCCAGTAAGGCTACACCGCGGGACAGCCCGAGCCCAGGGGGGGCCAACGTCCTGACTTTC	.	once	TRBJ2-6	TRBV23-1
CASSGDRDRNYGYTF	TGTGCCAGTAGTGGGGACCGGGACAGGAACTATGGCTACACCTTC	TRBD1	few	TRBJ1-2	TRBV19
CASSLAGVSYEQYF	TGTGCCAGCAGTTTGGCAGGGGTTTCCTACGAGCAGTACTTC	.	many	TRBJ2-7	TRBV12-3/TRBV12-4
CASSRQDSYGYTF	TGTGCCAGCAGCCGTCAGGACAGCTATGGCTACACCTTC	.	many	TRBJ1-2	TRBV3-1
CSVPGTLSGSYTF	TGCAGCGTTCCCGGGACACTGTCTGGTAGCTACACCTTC	.	few	TRBJ1-2	TRBV29-1
CASSQGTSGIVPNIQYF	TGCGCCAGCAGCCAAGGGACTAGCGGGATTGTCCCTAACATTCAGTACTTC	TRBD2	many	TRBJ2-4	TRBV4-3
CASSLSGGGEKLFF	TGTGCCAGCAGTTTATCGGGGGGGGGTGAAAAACTGTTTTTT	.	many	TRBJ1-4	TRBV12-3/TRBV12-4
CASSDGTSGILESDTQYF	TGTGCCAGCAGCGATGGGACTAGCGGGATTTTGGAATCAGATACGCAGTATTTT	TRBD2	many	TRBJ2-3	TRBV7-2
CASSEVAEYSNQPQHF	TGTGCCAGCAGTGAAGTTGCGGAATATAGCAATCAGCCCCAGCATTTT	.	once	TRBJ1-5	TRBV2
CASTHRQVFLSHTDTQYF	TGTGCCAGCACTCATAGACAGGTTTTTCTGAGCCACACAGATACGCAGTATTTT	.	many	TRBJ2-3	TRBV2
CASSQGFPRNTFYNEQFF	TGCGCCAGCAGCCAGGGATTCCCCCGCAATACGTTCTACAATGAGCAGTTCTTC	.	few	TRBJ2-1	TRBV4-1
CATAAQETQYF	TGTGCTACCGCGGCTCAAGAGACCCAGTACTTC	.	few	TRBJ2-5	TRBV19
CASSIPGANVLTF	TGTGCCAGTAGTATCCCTGGGGCCAACGTCCTGACTTTC	.	many	TRBJ2-6	TRBV19
CASSTEGASSYEQYF	TGTGCCAGCAGTACCGAGGGGGCCAGCTCCTACGAGCAGTACTTC	TRBD1	.	TRBJ2-7	TRBV27
CSATATTKGNEQFF	TGCAGCGCCACCGCGACTACCAAGGGGAATGAGCAGTTCTTC	.	many	TRBJ2-1	TRBV29-1
CASSQGGAPGETQYF	TGCGCCAGCAGCCAAGGAGGGGCCCCGGGGGAGACCCAGTACTTC	.	many	TRBJ2-5	TRBV4-3
CASRSGDSYEQYF	TGTGCCAGCAGATCAGGGGATTCCTACGAGCAGTACTTC	.	few	TRBJ2-7	TRBV12-3/TRBV12-4
CASSILSGGANEQFF	TGTGCCAGCAGCATACTTAGCGGGGGGGCAAATGAGCAGTTCTTC	TRBD2	.	TRBJ2-1	TRBV7-2
CASSPQGVLQETQYF	TGTGCCAGCAGCCCACAAGGGGTTCTCCAAGAGACCCAGTACTTC	.	many	TRBJ2-5	TRBV7-9